The sequence of this T cell receptor beta chain was determined in a study of early T cells in non-severe SARS-CoV-2 infection. Study findings and constraints: Reliance on VDJdb matching favored anti-spike CD8 responses; private and CD4 specificities were missed.

This CDR3 spans 14 amino acids. Germline CDR1 reads SEHNR; CDR2 reads FQNEAQ (reference sequence). V lost 7 bases and J lost 0, with 11 bases in between. This clonotype ranks as medium-sized. Its antigen is unidentified. TCRdb passed the 5' RACE reads through MiXCR, listing each CDR3 protein once. The repertoire consists of tens of thousands of distinct CDR3 sequences, with less than 5.5% occurring once and the leading ten covering about 4%. The receptor's source is an adult who was a healthcare worker with PCR-confirmed SARS-CoV-2 infection or an uninfected control (not recorded which). The genes are TRBV7-9 and TRBJ2-3, with D unresolved. Material for sequencing was whole blood. CDR3: CASTVRASTDTQYF. In nucleotides, the CDR3 is TGTGCCAGCACCGTCCGCGCCAGCACAGATACGCAGTATTTT.